The rows below give T cell receptor beta chains drawn from one sample of a study of blood T cells in healthy people across ages. TCRdb called the 5' RACE reads again in MiXCR, with one record for every CDR3 protein. This table holds fewer than 1.5 million distinct CDR3 sequences, 42% found once. Material: blood. These receptors were taken from a woman aged 18-29 years in good health. The CDR3 runs from the conserved cysteine through the conserved F or W. Clone size, where shown, is once, few, many, or a class for clones that have expanded.

v_gene	j_gene	abundance	CDR3aa
TRBV12-3/TRBV12-4	TRBJ2-7	few	CASSFQWDGTSSYEQYF
TRBV4-1	TRBJ1-4	-	CASSQVGGKEKLFF
TRBV29-1	TRBJ1-5	-	CSVEATGLYANQPQHF
TRBV20-1	TRBJ1-3	-	CSAMGHSSGNTIYF
TRBV12-3/TRBV12-4	TRBJ2-3	-	CASSEALGTQYF
TRBV12-3/TRBV12-4	TRBJ2-7	many	CASSHRDRGYEQYF
TRBV9	TRBJ2-3	few	CASSVGTGGRVDTQYF
TRBV23-1	TRBJ2-7	-	CASSQPGRDEQYF
TRBV15	TRBJ2-7	many	CATSTPPVSGLYEQYF
TRBV20-1	TRBJ2-7	few	CSAGGGTRYEQYF
TRBV7-9	TRBJ2-7	few	CASSLASRGREQYF
TRBV2	TRBJ2-7	-	CASIQGQGGPYEQYF
TRBV12-5	TRBJ2-1	few	CASGLVIRQGNYNEQFF
TRBV6-2/TRBV6-3	TRBJ2-7	-	CASSPRAFAYEQYF
TRBV25-1	TRBJ2-3	few	CASSEGWVGDSTDTQYF
TRBV16	TRBJ2-1	-	CASSPGRRGSYNEQFF
TRBV4-2	TRBJ2-3	few	CASSPTSGKTDTQYF
TRBV7-2	TRBJ2-1	-	CASTALAGEQFF
TRBV10-3	TRBJ2-4	-	CAISESRAEVAKNIQYF
TRBV7-9	TRBJ2-2	-	CASSLRPGYTGELFF
TRBV29-1	TRBJ1-1	-	CSVEEGAYGAFF
TRBV2	TRBJ2-3	-	CASKEGGHADTQYF
TRBV6-1	TRBJ2-1	-	CASSASPPGQGHLGRYNEQFF
TRBV6-5	TRBJ1-6	-	CASSLGSSPLHF
TRBV11-2	TRBJ2-1	-	CASSLDGPGISYNEQFF
TRBV11-2	-	-	CASSLEAGYSIQYF
TRBV10-3	TRBJ1-1	-	CAISENAEGAFF
TRBV29-1	TRBJ1-4	-	CSGQGAGEKLFF
TRBV6-5	TRBJ2-3	few	CASSYGGGRTDTQYF
TRBV6-1	TRBJ2-4	-	CASSGPGKFKNIQYF
TRBV7-3	TRBJ2-1	-	CASSLMGAEYNEQFF
TRBV20-1	TRBJ2-3	-	CSARVSGADTQYF
TRBV5-1	TRBJ2-5	few	CASSWVLQETQYF
TRBV24-1	TRBJ2-6	-	CATPHPQYKAGANVLTF
TRBV27	TRBJ1-2	-	CASSLSGSTDGYTF
TRBV20-1	TRBJ2-5	-	CSARDTGIGRGQETQYF
TRBV2	-	-	CASLVGTYSEQYF
TRBV20-1	TRBJ1-5	few	CSATLTPEVYQPQHF
TRBV12-3/TRBV12-4	TRBJ2-5	-	CASSPIGGETQYF
TRBV7-2	-	-	CASSMTGVGVYNEQYF